The rows below give T cell receptor beta chains drawn from one sample of a study of blood T cell repertoires in COVID-19. Profiling relied on immunoSEQ multiplex PCR, and the TCRdb table lists in-frame clones only, not all of them. The data show 250,000 to 350,000 clones, with 86% seen just once and 3% held by the top ten. Sequenced: peripheral blood. These receptors came from a woman aged 25 to 39 with active or convalescent COVID-19. Each CDR3 is given with its conserved first and last residue. D genes are given only for firm matches. Only part of the rows carry a size: once, few, many, or a class if the clone is expanded.

clone size	V gene	J gene	D gene	CDR3 DNA	CDR3 protein
NA	TRBV9	TRBJ2-3	TRBD2	TGTGCCAGCAGCGTAAATGGAGCCTGGGCGGGGGGTCGCACAGATACGCAGTATTTT	CASSVNGAWAGGRTDTQYF
NA	TRBV10-3	TRBJ2-7	TRBD1	TGTGCCATCCGCGACCTCGAAGACAGGGGTCTTAGGCAGTACTTC	CAIRDLEDRGLRQYF
NA	TRBV6-5	TRBJ1-2	TRBD1	TGTGCCAGCAGGTACATCAGGGGGCTGGGCTATGGCTACACCTTC	CASRYIRGLGYGYTF
NA	TRBV4-3	TRBJ1-2	NA	TGCGCCAGCAGCCAAGATAATAGGGGAAACTATGGCTACACCTTC	CASSQDNRGNYGYTF
NA	TRBV9	TRBJ1-1	NA	TGTGCCAGCAGCGGGGCCGGGGATCCGGGTTTCGCTTTCTTT	CASSGAGDPGFAFF
NA	TRBV5-4	TRBJ2-7	TRBD2	TGTGCCAGCAGCTTTCAAGCGGGGGGGACGGGCGAGCAGTACTTC	CASSFQAGGTGEQYF
NA	TRBV15	TRBJ2-3	TRBD1	TGTGCCACCAGCTGGGACAGGGAGGTAGATACGCAGTATTTT	CATSWDREVDTQYF
once	TRBV7-8	TRBJ2-1	TRBD2	TGTGCCAGCAGCTTTAGGACTAGCTCCTACAATGAGCAGTTCTTC	CASSFRTSSYNEQFF
NA	TRBV7-2	TRBJ2-3	NA	TGTGCCAGCCGGCGGTTCGGGGGCACAGATACGCAGTATTTT	CASRRFGGTDTQYF
NA	TRBV5-6	TRBJ2-5	TRBD2	TGTGCCAGCAGCGCGGGACTAGCGGGGGGAACCCAGTACTTC	CASSAGLAGGTQYF
NA	TRBV5-5	TRBJ2-1	TRBD2	TGTGCCAGCAGCCGGGTCCCGGGGGGGTACAATGAGCAGTTCTTC	CASSRVPGGYNEQFF
NA	TRBV6-6	TRBJ1-2	NA	TGTGCCAGCAGCAGCGACAGGCACAATGGCTACACCTTC	CASSSDRHNGYTF
NA	TRBV30	TRBJ2-3	NA	TGTGCCTGGACTCTGGGGCTAGGCACAGATACGCAGTATTTT	CAWTLGLGTDTQYF
NA	TRBV3-1/TRBV3-2	TRBJ1-6	NA	TGTGCCAGCAGCCAACCGGGGGGGGGCTCACCCCTCCACTTT	CASSQPGGGSPLHF
NA	TRBV19	TRBJ2-3	TRBD2	TGTGCCAGTAGTATACTAGCGGGGGCTTTGGCAGATACGCAGTATTTT	CASSILAGALADTQYF
NA	TRBV10-3	TRBJ2-1	TRBD1	TGTGCCATCAGTGAGGAGCCGGGACAGGGGGCGGATGAGCAGTTCTTC	CAISEEPGQGADEQFF
NA	TRBV9	TRBJ2-3	TRBD1	TGTGCCAGCAGCCCCAGCCGGACAGGGGAGAGAGATACGCAGTATTTT	CASSPSRTGERDTQYF
NA	TRBV24-1	TRBJ1-2	TRBD1	TGTGCCACCAGTGATTCGGGACAGGGCTATGGCTACACCTTC	CATSDSGQGYGYTF
NA	TRBV5-1	TRBJ2-5	TRBD2	TGCGCCAGCAGTCGGACTAGCGGGGGGGCCTCGGAGACCCAGTACTTC	CASSRTSGGASETQYF
NA	TRBV24-1	TRBJ2-7	TRBD1	TGTGCCACCAGTGAGGGGGGACAGGGGGCTATCGAGCAGTACTTC	CATSEGGQGAIEQYF
NA	TRBV9	TRBJ1-1	TRBD1	TGCGCCAGCAGCACCAGGACAGGGAACACTGAAGCTTTCTTT	CASSTRTGNTEAFF
NA	TRBV15	TRBJ2-7	TRBD2	TGTGCCACCAGGAATTCCGGGGGGGCCACCTACGAGCAGTACTTC	CATRNSGGATYEQYF
NA	TRBV15	TRBJ1-1	NA	TGTGCCACCAGCAGCAGAGGAGAGGGAAAAACTGAAGCTTTCTTT	CATSSRGEGKTEAFF
NA	TRBV15	TRBJ2-2	NA	TGTGCCACCAGCAAAAATCGGAACACCGGGGAGCTGTTTTTT	CATSKNRNTGELFF
NA	TRBV19	TRBJ2-3	NA	TGTGCCAGTAGGAAGGCGGGGTTCACAGATACGCAGTATTTT	CASRKAGFTDTQYF
NA	TRBV7-3	TRBJ2-2	NA	TGTGCCAGCAGTTATAGCGCCACCGGGGAGCTGTTTTTT	CASSYSATGELFF
NA	TRBV6-5	TRBJ1-2	TRBD1	TGTGCCAGCAGTAACCCGGGACAGTTCCATGGCTACACCTTC	CASSNPGQFHGYTF
few	TRBV28	TRBJ1-5	NA	TGTGCCAGCAGTGGCGGATCGGTAGGGCATTTT	CASSGGSVGHF
NA	TRBV29-1	TRBJ1-1	NA	TGCAGCGTCGTTGGGGGGAGTACTGAAGCTTTCTTT	CSVVGGSTEAFF
NA	TRBV7-8	TRBJ2-1	TRBD2	TGTGCCAGCACCCTCTGGACTAGCGGGGCCTTCAATGAGCAGTTCTTC	CASTLWTSGAFNEQFF
NA	TRBV10-1	TRBJ2-7	TRBD1	TGCGCCAGCAGTGAGCTGAGACAGGGGGCTAAGGACGAGCAGTACTTC	CASSELRQGAKDEQYF